This T cell receptor beta chain was retrieved from a study of T cells in Graves' hyperthyroidism and ophthalmopathy. Germline CDR1 reads MGHRA; CDR2 reads YSYEKL. V lost 3 bases and J lost 7, with 15 bases in between. The CDR3 loop spans 15 amino acids. This clonotype showed up many times. It was RNA transcripts that yielded the amplified TCR beta CDR3 regions. Researchers ran a first-round RT-PCR on the TCR CDR3 using the HTBI primer set. Using its own MiXCR run on the multiplex PCR reads, TCRdb lists one record per CDR3 protein. The sample has over 250,000 distinct CDR3 sequences; about 25% are singletons.

Sequenced material: blood. The rearrangement joins TRBV4-1 to TRBJ2-2, with D tentatively TRBD2 (5 bases). This TCR came from a man aged 40-50 years with Graves' hyperthyroidism that later progressed to Graves' ophthalmopathy. CDR3 amino acids: CASSQGVGEGGELFF. In nucleotides, the CDR3 is TGCGCCAGCAGCCAGGGAGTAGGAGAAGGCGGGGAGCTGTTTTTT.